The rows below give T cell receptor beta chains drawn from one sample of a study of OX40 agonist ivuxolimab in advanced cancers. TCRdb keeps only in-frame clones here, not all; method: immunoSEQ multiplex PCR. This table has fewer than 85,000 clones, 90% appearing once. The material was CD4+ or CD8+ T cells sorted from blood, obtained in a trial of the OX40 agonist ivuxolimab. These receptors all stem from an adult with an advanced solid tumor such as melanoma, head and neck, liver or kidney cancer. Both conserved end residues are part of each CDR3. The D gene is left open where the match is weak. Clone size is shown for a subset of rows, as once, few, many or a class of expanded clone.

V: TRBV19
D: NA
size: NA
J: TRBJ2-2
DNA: TGTGCCAGTAGTCCGCAGGGGATCGGGGAGCTGTTTTTT
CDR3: CASSPQGIGELFF

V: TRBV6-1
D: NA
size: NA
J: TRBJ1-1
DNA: TGTGCCAGCAGTGGGGAGGGGGTCACTGAAGCTTTCTTT
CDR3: CASSGEGVTEAFF

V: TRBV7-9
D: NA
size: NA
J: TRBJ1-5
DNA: TGTGCCAGCAGCCGACCCGCAGTAAGCAATCAGCCCCAGCATTTT
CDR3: CASSRPAVSNQPQHF

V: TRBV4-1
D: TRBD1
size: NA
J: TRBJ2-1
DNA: TGCGCCAGCAGCCCAGAGGGGAACCGGGACAGCTCTCGGGGTGAGCAGTTCTTC
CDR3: CASSPEGNRDSSRGEQFF

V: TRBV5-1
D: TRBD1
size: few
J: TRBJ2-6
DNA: TGCGCCAGCAGCCGCGACAGGACAGGGGGGGGCCCTGGGGCCAACGTCCTGACTTTC
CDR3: CASSRDRTGGGPGANVLTF

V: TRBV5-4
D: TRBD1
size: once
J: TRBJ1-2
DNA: TGTGCCAGCAGCTTGTTGATCCAGGGGGCGGGCTACACCTTC
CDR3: CASSLLIQGAGYTF

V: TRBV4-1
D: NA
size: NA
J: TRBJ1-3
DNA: TGCGCCAGCAGCCAAGCGGTTGCTGGAAACACCATATATTTT
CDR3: CASSQAVAGNTIYF

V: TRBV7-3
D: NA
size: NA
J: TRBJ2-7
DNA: TGTGCCAGCAGCTTACTCAGGGGTGTCTACGAGCAGTACTTC
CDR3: CASSLLRGVYEQYF

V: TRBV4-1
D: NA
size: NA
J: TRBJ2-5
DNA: TGCGCCAGCAGCCAATGGAGGCAAGAGACCCAGTACTTC
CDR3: CASSQWRQETQYF

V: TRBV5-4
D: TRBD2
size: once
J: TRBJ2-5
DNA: TGTGCCAGCAGCTACCCCGGCTTTGGGACTAGCGGGAGAAGTGTTGAGACCCAGTACTTC
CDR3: CASSYPGFGTSGRSVETQYF

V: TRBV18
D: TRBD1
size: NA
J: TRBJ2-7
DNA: TGTGCCAGCTCACCACAACAGGGGTTATACGAGCAGTACTTC
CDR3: CASSPQQGLYEQYF

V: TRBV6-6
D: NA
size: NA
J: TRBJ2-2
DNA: TGTGCCAGCAGTTACTCAGGCAGTGGGGCCGGGGAGCTGTTTTTT
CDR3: CASSYSGSGAGELFF

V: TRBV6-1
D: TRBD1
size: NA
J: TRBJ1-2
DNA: TGTGCCAGCAGTGAAAAGGGGGGGGACAGGTCCTATGGCTACACCTTC
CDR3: CASSEKGGDRSYGYTF

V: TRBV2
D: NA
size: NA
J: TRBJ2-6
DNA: TGTGCCAGCAAGTGGCGGACAGAACTCCTTCAAAGCACTGGGGCCAACGTCCTGACTTTC
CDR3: CASKWRTELLQSTGANVLTF

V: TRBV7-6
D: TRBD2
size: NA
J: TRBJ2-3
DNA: TGTGCCAGCAGCTTTCGAACGGGAGGGCCAACAGATACGCAGTATTTT
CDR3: CASSFRTGGPTDTQYF

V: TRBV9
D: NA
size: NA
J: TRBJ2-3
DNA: TGTGCCAGCAGCGTCGGGGTGGGGCGCGGGGATACGCAGTATTTT
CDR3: CASSVGVGRGDTQYF

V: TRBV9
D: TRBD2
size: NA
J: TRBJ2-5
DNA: TGTGCCAGCAGCGTAGATAGCGGGGATCAAGAGACCCAGTACTTC
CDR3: CASSVDSGDQETQYF

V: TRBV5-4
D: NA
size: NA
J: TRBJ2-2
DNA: TGTGCCAGCAGCTTGGGGGCGGGGAGAAACACCGGGGAGCTGTTTTTT
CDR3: CASSLGAGRNTGELFF

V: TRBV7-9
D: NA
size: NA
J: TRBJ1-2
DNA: TGTGCCAGCAGCCTAGAGGCCAGGTATGGTGGCTACACCTTC
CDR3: CASSLEARYGGYTF

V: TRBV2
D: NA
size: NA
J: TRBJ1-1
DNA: TGTGCCAGCGGACGGGGGGGCGTGGGCTTAGCTTTCTTT
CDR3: CASGRGGVGLAFF

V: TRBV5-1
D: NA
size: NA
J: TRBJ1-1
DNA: TGCGCCAGCAGCTTGAATGCAGGGACGAACACTGAAGCTTTCTTT
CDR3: CASSLNAGTNTEAFF

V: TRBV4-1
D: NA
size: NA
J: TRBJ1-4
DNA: TGCGCCAGCAGCCAAGGAGGCGGTACAACTAATGAAAAACTGTTTTTT
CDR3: CASSQGGGTTNEKLFF

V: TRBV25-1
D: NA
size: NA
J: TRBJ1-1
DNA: TGTGCCAGCAGTGAATACAGGGCCCCGAACACTGAAGCTTTCTTT
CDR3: CASSEYRAPNTEAFF

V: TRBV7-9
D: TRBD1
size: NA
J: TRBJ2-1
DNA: TGTGCCAGCAGCATGAGCCGGACAGGAGAGCAGTTCTTC
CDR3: CASSMSRTGEQFF

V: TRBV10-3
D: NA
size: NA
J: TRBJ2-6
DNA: TGTGCCATCAGTGTTGATCCCTCTGGGGCCAACGTCCTGACTTTC
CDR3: CAISVDPSGANVLTF

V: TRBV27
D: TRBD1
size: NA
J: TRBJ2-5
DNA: TGTGCCAGCAGTCCGACAGGGGAAGAGACCCAGTACTTC
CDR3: CASSPTGEETQYF

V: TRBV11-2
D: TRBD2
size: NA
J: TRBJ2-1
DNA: TGTGCCAGCAGCTGGGGACTAGCGGGAGTAGAGCAGTTCTTC
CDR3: CASSWGLAGVEQFF

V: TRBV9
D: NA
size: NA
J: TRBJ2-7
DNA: TGTGCCAGCAGCGTAGAGGAAGGCTCCTACGAGCAGTACTTC
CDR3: CASSVEEGSYEQYF

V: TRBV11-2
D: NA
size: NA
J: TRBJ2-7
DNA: TGTGCCAGCAGCTTAGAAGGGGCGGATAGCTACGAGCAGTACTTC
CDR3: CASSLEGADSYEQYF

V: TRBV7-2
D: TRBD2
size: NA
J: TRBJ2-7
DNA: TGTGCCAGCAGCCTGACCGGGACTAGCGCCTACGAGCAGTACTTC
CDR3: CASSLTGTSAYEQYF

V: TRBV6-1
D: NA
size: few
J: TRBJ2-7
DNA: TGTGCCAGCAGTGATCGATTTCAGGTTGGCGAGCAGTACTTC
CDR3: CASSDRFQVGEQYF

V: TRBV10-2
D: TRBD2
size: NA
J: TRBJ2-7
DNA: TGCGCCAGCAACCCGGGGGGTTCGTACGAGCAGTACTTC
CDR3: CASNPGGSYEQYF

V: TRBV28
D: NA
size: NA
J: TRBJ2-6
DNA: TGTGCCAGCAATGTCCCCGGGGCCAACGTCCTGACTTTC
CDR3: CASNVPGANVLTF

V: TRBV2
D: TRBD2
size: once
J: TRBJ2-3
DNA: TGTGCCAGCAGTGATGCGACTAGCGGAGGCACAGATACGCAGTATTTT
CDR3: CASSDATSGGTDTQYF

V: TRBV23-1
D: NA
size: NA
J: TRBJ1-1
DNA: TGCGCCAGCAGTCCGCTCGCCGGGACGGGAACGATGAACACTGAAGCTTTCTTT
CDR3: CASSPLAGTGTMNTEAFF

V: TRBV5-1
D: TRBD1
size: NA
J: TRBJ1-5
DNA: TGCGCCAGCAGCATCGGGACAGGCAATCAGCCCCAGCATTTT
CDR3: CASSIGTGNQPQHF

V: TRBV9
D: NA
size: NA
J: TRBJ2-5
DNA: TGTGCCAGCAGCGAACAGGGAGGACAAGAGACCCAGTACTTC
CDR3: CASSEQGGQETQYF

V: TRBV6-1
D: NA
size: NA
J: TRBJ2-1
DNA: TGTGCCAGCAGTGAAGCTTGGGGACTTGAGCAGTTCTTC
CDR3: CASSEAWGLEQFF

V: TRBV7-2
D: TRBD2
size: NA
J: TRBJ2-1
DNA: TGTGCCAGCAGCCCAAGGGTCCTAGCGGCCAGTCGGGGGAATGAGCAGTTCTTC
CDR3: CASSPRVLAASRGNEQFF

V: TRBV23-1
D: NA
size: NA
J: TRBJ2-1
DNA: TGCGCCAGCAGTCAGGGGGCATGGCAGTTCTTC
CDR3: CASSQGAWQFF

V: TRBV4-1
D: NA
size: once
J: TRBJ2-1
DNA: TGCGCCAGCAGCCAAGTGGGAAAGAGCTCCTACAATGAGCAGTTCTTC
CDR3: CASSQVGKSSYNEQFF

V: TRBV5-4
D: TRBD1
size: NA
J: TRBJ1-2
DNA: TGTGCCAGCAGCTCAGGACAGGGGGCATTTTATGGCTACACCTTC
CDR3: CASSSGQGAFYGYTF